The entry that follows covers one T cell receptor beta chain sequence. Its antigen is unknown. The junction shows a germline mismatch at one end, possibly a read error. Germline V gives CDR1 SSHAT, CDR2 FNYEAQ (reference sequence). This CDR3 contains 16 residues. From the 5' RACE reads, TCRdb called clonotypes with MiXCR, one entry per CDR3 protein. This table holds around 50,000 distinct CDR3 sequences, 26% found once. Broader study findings: Tumor-infiltrating Treg TCR alpha and beta sequences overlapped most with tumor naive CD4+ T cells, then blood naive. Tumor memory CD4+ T cell TCR gene usage was found to cluster with blood and lymph node memory CD4+ cells and with lymph node naive CD4+ cells.

Cells sorted as Tregs were CD4+, CD25+ and CD127-/low. Sequenced material: tumor-infiltrating Tregs sorted from the breast tumor. The sequence was obtained from a female donor with breast cancer. The rearrangement links TRBV7-7 to TRBJ2-1; no reliable D call. CDR3 protein: CASSLAGPSSYNEQFF. The CDR3 region has the DNA TGTGCTAGCAGCTTAGCCGGGCCGAGCTCCTACAATGAGCAGTTCTTC.